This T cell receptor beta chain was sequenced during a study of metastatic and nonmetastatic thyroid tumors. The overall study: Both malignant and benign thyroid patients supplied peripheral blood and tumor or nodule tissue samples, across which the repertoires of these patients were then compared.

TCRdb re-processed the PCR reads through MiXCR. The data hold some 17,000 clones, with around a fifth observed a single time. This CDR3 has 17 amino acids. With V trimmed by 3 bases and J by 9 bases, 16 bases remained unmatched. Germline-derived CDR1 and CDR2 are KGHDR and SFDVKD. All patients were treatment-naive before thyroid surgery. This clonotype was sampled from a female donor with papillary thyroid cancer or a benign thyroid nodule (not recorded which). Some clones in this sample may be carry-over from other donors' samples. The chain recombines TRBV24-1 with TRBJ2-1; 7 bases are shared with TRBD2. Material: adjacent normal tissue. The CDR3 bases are TGTGCCACCAGTGATCCTGGGACGGGGAGGGGTGGCGGTGAGCAGTTCTTC. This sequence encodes CATSDPGTGRGGGEQFF.